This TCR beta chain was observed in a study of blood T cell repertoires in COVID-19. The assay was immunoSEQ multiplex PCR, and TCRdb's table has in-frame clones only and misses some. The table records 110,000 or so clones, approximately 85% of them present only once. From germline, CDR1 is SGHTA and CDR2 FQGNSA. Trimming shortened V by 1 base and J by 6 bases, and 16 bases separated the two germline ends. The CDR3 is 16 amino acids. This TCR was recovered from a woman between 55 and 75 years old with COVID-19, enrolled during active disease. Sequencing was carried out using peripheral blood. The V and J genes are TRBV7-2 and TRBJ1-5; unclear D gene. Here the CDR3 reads CASSLVVSEYGQPQHF. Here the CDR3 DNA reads TGTGCCAGCAGCTTAGTGGTTTCGGAGTATGGTCAGCCCCAGCATTTT. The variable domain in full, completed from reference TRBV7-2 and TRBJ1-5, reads GAGVSQSPSNKVTEKGKDVELRCDPISGHTALYWYRQSLGQGLEFLIYFQGNSAPDKSGLPSDRFSAERTGGSVSTLTIQRTQQEDSAVYLCASSLVVSEYGQPQHFGDGTRLSIL.